The 28 T cell receptor beta chains below were found in one sample sequenced in a study of memory CD4+ T cells and cytomegalovirus serostatus. The sort gate was single viable CD3+CD4+CD8-CD45RO+ cells for memory CD4+ T cells. Generated by immunoSEQ multiplex PCR, the TCRdb table keeps only in-frame clones and is missing some. The table lists about 40,000 clones, roughly four fifths of them singletons. Sequences were obtained from memory CD4+ T cells from blood. These receptors came from an adult in good health and CMV-seronegative.

V usage is TRBV11-2 and J usage is TRBJ2-7, with a weak D call TRBD2 (5 bases). Trimming took 1 base from V and 1 from J, leaving 11 bases between them. This CDR3 region has 15 residues. Looked up from germline, CDR1 is SGHAT and CDR2 is FQNNGV. The CDR3 region is CASSLALAVSYEQYF. CDR3 DNA: TGTGCCAGCAGCTTAGCGCTAGCTGTATCCTACGAGCAGTACTTC.

Turning to this clone: This sample also contains other DNA sequences that code for the same CDR3. The V call is TRBV28, the J call TRBJ1-4, with a weak D call TRBD1 (5 bases). The V gene's germline CDR1 is MDHEN and CDR2 SYDVKM. V was pared by 2 bases and J by 0 bases, with 10 bases between. This CDR3 contains 16 residues. The CDR3 coding sequence is TGTGCCAGCAGTTTAGGGACGGATCCAACTAATGAAAAACTGTTTTTT. Protein sequence: CASSLGTDPTNEKLFF.

In this sample, this clone turned up a few times. This chain connects TRBV7-2 to TRBJ2-1, with D tentatively TRBD2 (6 bases). The CDR3 length is 16 residues. Germline CDR1 and CDR2: SGHTA and FQGNSA. Between the trimmed V and J ends, which lost 0 bases and 9 bases, there was a span of 18 bases. The CDR3: CASSLAGGTIGGEQFF. CDR3 nucleotides: TGTGCCAGCAGCTTAGCGGGAGGTACTATCGGAGGTGAGCAGTTCTTC.

The chain recombines TRBV5-4 with TRBJ2-7; no reliable D call. The V end was cut by 0 bases, the J end by 6 bases, with 7 bases between. This CDR3 is 12 amino acids long. Germline lookup yields CDR1 SGHNT and CDR2 YYREEE (reference sequence). The CDR3 DNA reads as TGTGCCAGCAGCTTGGACAGTTCCGAGCAGTACTTC. Protein sequence: CASSLDSSEQYF.

The chain combines TRBV9 with TRBJ1-2; tentatively, D is TRBD1 (6 bases). Germline V CDR1 and CDR2: SGDLS, YYNGEE. CDR3 length: 14 residues. V dropped 3 bases and J dropped 6 bases, with 15 bases sitting between them. For the CDR3, the DNA is TGTGCCAGCAGCGCTAGACCACAGGGCGATGGCTACACCTTC. Encoded protein: CASSARPQGDGYTF. Together with reference TRBV9 and TRBJ1-2, the CDR3 gives the full variable domain: DSGVTQTPKHLITATGQRVTLRCSPRSGDLSVYWYQQSLDQGLQFLIQYYNGEERAKGNILERFSAQQFPDLHSELNLSSLELGDSALYFCASSARPQGDGYTFGSGTRLTVV.

The chain employs TRBV7-8 and TRBJ2-5, with 10 bases matching TRBD1. The CDR3 loop spans 15 amino acids. V dropped 9 bases and J dropped 4; count of bases not matched to a gene: 11. Per germline, CDR1 SGHVS and CDR2 FQNEAQ. The CDR3, as DNA: TGTGCCAGTAAATCCGGGACAGGGGTTGGAGAGACCCAGTACTTC. It encodes CASKSGTGVGETQYF.

The rearrangement links TRBV5-4 to TRBJ2-2, with 10 bases fitting TRBD1. Germline CDR1 reads SGHNT; CDR2 reads YYREEE (reference sequence). The V segment lost 4 bases and the J segment 0 bases; nucleotides outside the gene matches: 6. This CDR3 is 17 amino acids long. DNA of the CDR3: TGTGCCAGCAGCCAGGACAGGGGGTTGCCGAACACCGGGGAGCTGTTTTTT. Amino acid sequence: CASSQDRGLPNTGELFF.

V is TRBV5-6 and J is TRBJ2-5, with D perhaps TRBD1 (5 bases). Germline lookup yields CDR1 SGHDT and CDR2 YYEEEE. V lost 0 bases and J 1 base, leaving 7 bases between the germline ends. CDR3 length equals 14 residues. The CDR3 DNA sequence: TGTGCCAGCAGCTTGGAGGGGATCCAAGAGACCCAGTACTTC. Its translation: CASSLEGIQETQYF.

The V and J genes are TRBV6-5 and TRBJ2-1; D gene unclear. This CDR3 region has 12 residues. Germline-derived CDR1 and CDR2 are MNHEY and SVGAGI. V was clipped by 5 bases and J by 12 bases, with 14 bases between them. CDR3 loop: CASSALLGGQFF. DNA of the CDR3: TGTGCCAGCAGTGCACTTTTAGGTGGGCAGTTCTTC.

V usage is TRBV18 and J usage is TRBJ2-5, with D possibly matching TRBD1 (6 bases). Trimming cost V 4 bases and J 5 bases, with 11 bases left between them. The CDR3 is made up of 13 amino acids. CDR1 KGHSH and CDR2 LQKENI come from the germline V gene. The CDR3 is CASSLDRRETQYF. CDR3 in DNA: TGTGCCAGCTCACTGGACAGACGCGAGACCCAGTACTTC.

Judged by abundance, this clone is medium-sized. The chain joins TRBV19 to TRBJ1-1, with D uncertain. Germline loops: CDR1 LNHDA, CDR2 SQIVND (reference sequence). The ends were cut back, 5 bases at V and 3 bases at J, with 4 bases in the middle. The CDR3 sequence is 11 residues long. Here the CDR3 DNA reads TGTGCCAGTAGTGGATACACTGAAGCTTTCTTT. The encoded protein is CASSGYTEAFF.

The gene calls are TRBV7-2 and TRBJ2-5, with 10 positions matching TRBD2. The CDR3 loop spans 13 amino acids. V lost 5 bases to trimming and J lost 7 bases; unmatched junction nucleotides: 4. Germline assignment: CDR1 SGHTA and CDR2 FQGNSA. CDR3 coding DNA: TGTGCCAGCAGCCTCCAGCGGGAGGGGACCCAGTACTTC. Protein product: CASSLQREGTQYF.

The chain uses TRBV5-1 and TRBJ2-3; D not resolved. This CDR3 is built from 16 residues. From germline, CDR1 is SGHRS and CDR2 YFSETQ. The V gene lost 4 bases and the J gene lost 0 bases, with 15 bases spanning the gap. The CDR3 protein is CASSINGVSSTDTQYF. CDR3 nucleotides: TGCGCCAGCAGCATAAACGGTGTGTCTAGCACAGATACGCAGTATTTT.

This clone was seen more than once but under ten times. This rearrangement joins TRBV4-1 to TRBJ1-6, with a weak D call TRBD1 (5 bases). Looked up from germline, CDR1 is MGHRA and CDR2 is YSYEKL. The CDR3 spans 16 residues. The V end lost 0 bases, the J end lost 8 bases, and 14 bases lay between the germline ends. The CDR3 region is CASSQDPGRVDSPLHF. The CDR3 nucleotides are TGCGCCAGCAGCCAAGATCCGGGCAGGGTCGATTCACCCCTCCACTTT.

The chain uses TRBV9 and TRBJ2-2, with D possibly being TRBD1 or TRBD2 (5 bases each). The germline V gene has CDR1 SGDLS and CDR2 YYNGEE. V lost 3 bases to trimming and J lost 1 base, with 13 bases between them. CDR3 length: 16 residues. CDR3 in amino acids: CASSARGDGNTGELFF. CDR3 in DNA: TGTGCCAGCAGCGCTAGGGGAGATGGGAACACCGGGGAGCTGTTTTTT. Complete variable domain (other parts from reference TRBV9 and TRBJ2-2): DSGVTQTPKHLITATGQRVTLRCSPRSGDLSVYWYQQSLDQGLQFLIQYYNGEERAKGNILERFSAQQFPDLHSELNLSSLELGDSALYFCASSARGDGNTGELFFGEGSRLTVL.

The J gene is TRBJ2-5, the V gene TRBV28, with D hard to call. Trimming took off 6 bases at V and 7 bases at J, with 9 bases between the two ends. CDR3 size: 11 residues. CDR1 MDHEN and CDR2 SYDVKM come from the germline V gene. The CDR3 here is CASRLRSTQYF. The CDR3 DNA reads TGTGCCAGCAGGCTCCGCTCGACCCAGTACTTC.

V gene TRBV9 combines with J gene TRBJ2-7; a possible D gene is TRBD1 (6 bases). The germline V gene has CDR1 SGDLS and CDR2 YYNGEE. The CDR3 covers 15 residues. Deletions cut 3 bases from V and 0 bases from J, with 13 bases between. The CDR3 sequence: CASSEGDVYSYEQYF. CDR3 sequence (DNA): TGTGCCAGCAGCGAGGGGGACGTTTACTCCTACGAGCAGTACTTC.

This clone was seen just once. The chain employs TRBV28 and TRBJ2-5; no clear D gene. Germline values: CDR1 MDHEN, CDR2 SYDVKM. The CDR3 loop spans 15 amino acids. Trimming shortened V by 4 bases and J by 1 base, and 13 bases separated the two germline ends. CDR3 residues: CASSSRQTLQETQYF. The DNA for the CDR3 is TGTGCCAGCAGTTCGCGGCAGACACTCCAAGAGACCCAGTACTTC.

The chain links TRBV7-2 to TRBJ2-3; maybe TRBD1 (5 bases). CDR1 is SGHTA, CDR2 FQGNSA, per germline. The CDR3 has 14 amino acids. Trimming shortened V by 1 base and J by 6 bases, and 11 bases separated the two germline ends. CDR3 residues: CASSLGGHRDTQYF. The CDR3 coding sequence is TGTGCCAGCAGCTTAGGGGGCCACAGGGATACGCAGTATTTT.

The chain combines TRBV27 with TRBJ2-3; a weak D match, TRBD2 (6 bases). V shed 5 bases and J shed 4 bases, with 25 bases lying between them. The CDR3 totals 18 residues. Germline assignment: CDR1 MNHEY and CDR2 SMNVEV (reference sequence). This CDR3 reads CASSPARILSGASDTQYF. The CDR3 DNA is TGTGCCAGCAGTCCCGCACGCATCCTGTCGGGAGCCTCAGATACGCAGTATTTT.

CDR3 bases: TGTGCCTGGTCTGGACAGGGTTTTAGCGAGCAGTACTTC. Encoded protein: CAWSGQGFSEQYF. V usage is TRBV30 and J usage is TRBJ2-7; TRBD1 aligns across 8 bases. Germline-derived CDR1 and CDR2 are GTSNPN and SVGIG (reference sequence). V trimming: 5 bases; J trimming: 6 bases; junction bases outside the gene matches: 9. The CDR3 sequence is 13 residues long.

The J gene is TRBJ2-3, the V gene TRBV27; perhaps TRBD1 as D (5 bases). The CDR3 runs to 13 residues. Deletions cut 5 bases from V and 8 bases from J, with 14 bases between. Per the germline V gene, CDR1 is MNHEY and CDR2 is SMNVEV (reference sequence). CDR3 sequence reads: CASSGAVAGTQYF. The CDR3 nucleotides are TGTGCCAGCAGTGGGGCAGTTGCAGGTACGCAGTATTTT.

V is TRBV27 and J is TRBJ2-6, with D hard to call. V was trimmed by 2 bases and J by 11 bases, leaving 10 bases between them. The CDR3 totals 13 residues. The V gene's germline CDR1 is MNHEY and CDR2 SMNVEV (reference sequence). CDR3 sequence: CASSLTFWDVLTF. The CDR3 bases are TGTGCCAGCAGTTTAACTTTTTGGGACGTCCTGACTTTC.

The chain joins TRBV5-5 to TRBJ1-1, with a weak D call TRBD1 (6 bases). CDR3 length: 13 amino acids. CDR1 is SGHKS and CDR2 is YYEKEE in the germline V gene (reference sequence). V lost 4 bases and J 6 bases, leaving 13 bases between the germline ends. In nucleotides, the CDR3 is TGTGCCAGCAGCACAGGGATTTGGCCTGAAGCTTTCTTT. Its translation: CASSTGIWPEAFF.

In its sample, this clone was seen a few times. The rearrangement links TRBV30 to TRBJ1-5, with TRBD1 identical over 8 bases. Germline trimming cut 2 bases from V and 6 bases from J; bases unmatched to any gene: 3. The CDR3 is 13 amino acids. The germline V gene has CDR1 GTSNPN and CDR2 SVGIG (reference sequence). The CDR3 sequence is CAWSTGGVQPQHF. CDR3 nucleotides: TGTGCCTGGAGTACAGGGGGAGTTCAGCCCCAGCATTTT.

This rearrangement joins TRBV7-4 to TRBJ2-3, with D uncertain. Trimming removed 0 bases at V and 4 bases at J, with 11 bases between. The CDR3 is 15 residues long. Per the germline V gene, CDR1 is SGHVT and CDR2 is SQSDAQ. CDR3 sequence: CASSLAQTRADTQYF. The CDR3 DNA sequence: TGTGCCAGCAGCTTAGCACAAACCCGGGCAGATACGCAGTATTTT.

J is TRBJ2-3 and V is TRBV7-3, with 9 nucleotides matching TRBD1. The V segment lost 0 bases and the J segment 3 bases; nucleotides outside the gene matches: 1. This CDR3 comprises 15 residues. The germline V gene has CDR1 SGHTA and CDR2 FQGTGA. The CDR3 loop is CASSLTGQGTDTQYF. In nucleotides, the CDR3 is TGTGCCAGCAGCTTAACGGGACAGGGAACAGATACGCAGTATTTT.

The V gene is TRBV2, the J gene TRBJ1-1, with D hard to call. The CDR3 length is 14 residues. The V end was cut by 4 bases, the J end by 3 bases, with 12 bases between. In germline, CDR1 is SNHLY, CDR2 FYNNEI. Written as DNA, the CDR3 is TGTGCCAGCAGTGTGGCAGTTCGGGACACTGAAGCTTTCTTT. This translates into CASSVAVRDTEAFF.